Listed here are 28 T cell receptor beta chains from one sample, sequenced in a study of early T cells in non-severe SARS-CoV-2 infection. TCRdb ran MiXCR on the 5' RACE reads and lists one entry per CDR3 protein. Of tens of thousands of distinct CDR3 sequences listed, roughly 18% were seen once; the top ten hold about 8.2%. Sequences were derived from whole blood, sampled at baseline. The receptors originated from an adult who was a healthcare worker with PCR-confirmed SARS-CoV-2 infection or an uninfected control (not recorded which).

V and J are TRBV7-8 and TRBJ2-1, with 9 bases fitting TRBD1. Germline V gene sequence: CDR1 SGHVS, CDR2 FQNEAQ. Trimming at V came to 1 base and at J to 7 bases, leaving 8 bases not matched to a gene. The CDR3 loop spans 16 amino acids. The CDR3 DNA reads TGTGCCAGCAGCTTAGAAAAAGGACAGGGGTGGAATGAGCAGTTCTTC. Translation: CASSLEKGQGWNEQFF.

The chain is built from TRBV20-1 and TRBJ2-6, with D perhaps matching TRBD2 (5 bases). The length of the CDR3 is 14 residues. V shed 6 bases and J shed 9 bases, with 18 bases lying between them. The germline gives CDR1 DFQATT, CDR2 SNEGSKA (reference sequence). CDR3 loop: CSASRPRAVNVLTF. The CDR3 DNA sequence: TGCAGTGCCTCCCGACCGAGGGCCGTCAACGTCCTGACTTTC.

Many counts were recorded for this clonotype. CDR3 in DNA: TGTGCCAGCAGCTTAGATTCGGGCCTCGCTGAAGCTTTCTTT. It specifies CASSLDSGLAEAFF. This chain connects TRBV7-9 to TRBJ1-1; D remains unclear. The length of the CDR3 is 14 residues. The ends were cut back, 1 base at V and 6 bases at J, with 12 bases in the middle. The germline CDR1 and CDR2 sequences are SEHNR and FQNEAQ (reference sequence).

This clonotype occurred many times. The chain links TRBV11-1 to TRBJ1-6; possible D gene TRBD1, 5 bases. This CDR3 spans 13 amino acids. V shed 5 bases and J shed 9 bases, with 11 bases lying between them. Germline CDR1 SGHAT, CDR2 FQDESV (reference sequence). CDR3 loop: CASSLAGPSPLHF. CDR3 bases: TGTGCCAGCAGCCTGGCGGGGCCTTCACCCCTCCACTTT.

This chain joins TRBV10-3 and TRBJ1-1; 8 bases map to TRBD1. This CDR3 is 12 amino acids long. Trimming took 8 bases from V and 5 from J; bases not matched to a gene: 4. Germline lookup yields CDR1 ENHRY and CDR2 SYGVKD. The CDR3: CAIGGQGTEAFF. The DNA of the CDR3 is TGTGCCATCGGCGGACAGGGAACTGAAGCTTTCTTT.

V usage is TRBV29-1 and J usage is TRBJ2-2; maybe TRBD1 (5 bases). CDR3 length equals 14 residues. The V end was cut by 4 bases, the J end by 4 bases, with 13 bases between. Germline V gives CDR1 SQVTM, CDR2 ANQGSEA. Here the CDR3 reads CSVVLGPVTGELFF. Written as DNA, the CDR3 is TGCAGCGTTGTTTTGGGGCCGGTCACCGGGGAGCTGTTTTTT.

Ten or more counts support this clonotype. The CDR3 DNA reads TGTGCCAGCAGTTCGACCAAGGAGGGGTATTTCTTT. It codes for CASSSTKEGYFF. The chain joins TRBV6-6 to TRBJ1-1; TRBD1 might be the D (5 bases). Germline V lookup: CDR1 MNHNY, CDR2 SVGAGI (reference sequence). The CDR3 is 12 amino acids. Trimming took 4 bases from V and 13 from J, leaving 16 bases between them.

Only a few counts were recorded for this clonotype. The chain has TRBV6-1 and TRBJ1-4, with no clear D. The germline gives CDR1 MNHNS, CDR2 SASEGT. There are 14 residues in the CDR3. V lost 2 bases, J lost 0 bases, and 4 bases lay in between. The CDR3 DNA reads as TGTGCCAGCAGTGAAAGCGCAACTAATGAAAAACTGTTTTTT. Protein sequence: CASSESATNEKLFF.

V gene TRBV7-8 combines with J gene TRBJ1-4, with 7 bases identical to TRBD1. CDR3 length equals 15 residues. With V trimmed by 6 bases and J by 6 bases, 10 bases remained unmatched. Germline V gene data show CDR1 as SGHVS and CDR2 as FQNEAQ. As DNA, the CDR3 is TGTGCCAGCAGTTTACAGGGGCCAAGGGATGAAAAACTGTTTTTT. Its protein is CASSLQGPRDEKLFF.

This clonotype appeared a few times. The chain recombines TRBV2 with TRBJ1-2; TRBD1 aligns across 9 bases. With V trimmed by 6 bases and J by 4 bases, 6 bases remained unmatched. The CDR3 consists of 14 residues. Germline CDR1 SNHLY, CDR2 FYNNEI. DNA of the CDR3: TGTGCCAGCAGCGATATGACAGGGGGCTATGGCTACACCTTC. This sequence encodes CASSDMTGGYGYTF.

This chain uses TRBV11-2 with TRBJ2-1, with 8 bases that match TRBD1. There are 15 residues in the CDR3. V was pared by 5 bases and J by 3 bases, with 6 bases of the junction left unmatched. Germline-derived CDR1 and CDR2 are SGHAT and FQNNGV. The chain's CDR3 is CASSPQGQVYNEQFF. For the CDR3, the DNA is TGTGCCAGCAGCCCACAGGGACAGGTCTACAATGAGCAGTTCTTC.

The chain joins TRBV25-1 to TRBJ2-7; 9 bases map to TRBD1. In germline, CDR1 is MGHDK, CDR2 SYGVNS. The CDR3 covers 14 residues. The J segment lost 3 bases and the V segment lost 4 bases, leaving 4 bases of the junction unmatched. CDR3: CASSGDRDDYEQYF. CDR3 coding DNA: TGTGCCAGCAGTGGGGACAGGGATGACTACGAGCAGTACTTC.

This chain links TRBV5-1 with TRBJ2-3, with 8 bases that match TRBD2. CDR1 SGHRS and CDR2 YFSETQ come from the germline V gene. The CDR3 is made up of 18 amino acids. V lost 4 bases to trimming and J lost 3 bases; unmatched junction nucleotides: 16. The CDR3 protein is CASSILAEWGGRTDTQYF. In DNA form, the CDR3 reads TGCGCCAGCAGCATACTAGCGGAGTGGGGCGGTAGGACAGATACGCAGTATTTT.

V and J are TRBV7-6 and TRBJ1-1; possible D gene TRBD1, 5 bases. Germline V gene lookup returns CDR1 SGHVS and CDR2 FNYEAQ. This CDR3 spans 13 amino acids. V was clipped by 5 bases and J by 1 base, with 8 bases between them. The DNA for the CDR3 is TGTGCCAGCAGCCACGACAGGAACACTGAAGCTTTCTTT. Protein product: CASSHDRNTEAFF.

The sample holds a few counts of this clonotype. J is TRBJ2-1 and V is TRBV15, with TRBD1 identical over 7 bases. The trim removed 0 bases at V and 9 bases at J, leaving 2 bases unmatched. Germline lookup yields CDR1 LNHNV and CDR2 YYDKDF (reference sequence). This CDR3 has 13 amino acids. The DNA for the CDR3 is TGTGCCACCAGCAGAGATAGGGACAGTGAGCAGTTCTTC. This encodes CATSRDRDSEQFF.

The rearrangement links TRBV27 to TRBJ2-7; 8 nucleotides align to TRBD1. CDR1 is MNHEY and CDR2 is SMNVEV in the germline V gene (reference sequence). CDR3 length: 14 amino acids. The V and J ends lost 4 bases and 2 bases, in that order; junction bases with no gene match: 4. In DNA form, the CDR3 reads TGTGCCAGCAGTTACCGGGACAGGACCTACGAGCAGTACTTC. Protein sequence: CASSYRDRTYEQYF.

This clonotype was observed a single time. Here the CDR3 reads CASSLMGESTDTQYF. CDR3 DNA sequence: TGTGCCAGCAGCTTAATGGGGGAGAGCACAGATACGCAGTATTTT. The rearrangement joins TRBV7-9 to TRBJ2-3; either TRBD1 or TRBD2 may fit D (5 bases each). Germline CDR1 reads SEHNR; CDR2 reads FQNEAQ (reference sequence). Trimming removed 2 bases at V and 0 bases at J, with 9 bases between. The CDR3 length is 15 residues.

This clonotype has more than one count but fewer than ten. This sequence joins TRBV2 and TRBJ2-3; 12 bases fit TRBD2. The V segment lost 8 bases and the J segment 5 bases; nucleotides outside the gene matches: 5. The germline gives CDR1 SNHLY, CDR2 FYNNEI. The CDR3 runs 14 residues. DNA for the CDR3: TGTGCCAGCTTACTAGCGGGAGGAGTAGATACGCAGTATTTT. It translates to CASLLAGGVDTQYF.

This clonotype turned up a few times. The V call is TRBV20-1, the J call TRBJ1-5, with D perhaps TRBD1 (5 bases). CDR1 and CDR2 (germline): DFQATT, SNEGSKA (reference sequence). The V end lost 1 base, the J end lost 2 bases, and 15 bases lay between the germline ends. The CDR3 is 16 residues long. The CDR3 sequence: CSARGGDGRRNQPQHF. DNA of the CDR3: TGCAGTGCTAGAGGCGGGGACGGGAGACGCAATCAGCCCCAGCATTTT.

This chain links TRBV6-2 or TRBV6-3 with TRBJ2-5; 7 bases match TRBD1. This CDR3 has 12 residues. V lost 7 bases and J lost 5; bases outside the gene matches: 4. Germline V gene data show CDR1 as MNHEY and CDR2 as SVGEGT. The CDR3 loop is CASKTGRETQYF. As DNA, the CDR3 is TGTGCCAGCAAGACAGGGCGGGAGACCCAGTACTTC.

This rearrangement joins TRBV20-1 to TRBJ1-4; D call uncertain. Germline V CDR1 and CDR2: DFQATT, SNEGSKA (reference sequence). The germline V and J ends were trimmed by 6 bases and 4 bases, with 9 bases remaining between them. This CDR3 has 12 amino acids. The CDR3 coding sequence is TGCAGTGCCCCTCGGGATAATGAAAAACTGTTTTTT. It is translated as CSAPRDNEKLFF.

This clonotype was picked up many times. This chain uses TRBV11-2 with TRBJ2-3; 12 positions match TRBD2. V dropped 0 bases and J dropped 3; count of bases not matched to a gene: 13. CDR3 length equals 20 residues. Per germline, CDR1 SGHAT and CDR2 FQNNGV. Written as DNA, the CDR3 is TGTGCCAGCAGCTTAGACGGACTAGCGGGAACCCGGCCCGAGACAGATACGCAGTATTTT. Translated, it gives CASSLDGLAGTRPETDTQYF. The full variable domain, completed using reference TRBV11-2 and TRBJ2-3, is EAGVAQSPRYKIIEKRQSVAFWCNPISGHATLYWYQQILGQGPKLLIQFQNNGVVDDSQLPKDRFSAERLKGVDSTLKIQPAKLEDSAVYLCASSLDGLAGTRPETDTQYFGPGTRLTVL.

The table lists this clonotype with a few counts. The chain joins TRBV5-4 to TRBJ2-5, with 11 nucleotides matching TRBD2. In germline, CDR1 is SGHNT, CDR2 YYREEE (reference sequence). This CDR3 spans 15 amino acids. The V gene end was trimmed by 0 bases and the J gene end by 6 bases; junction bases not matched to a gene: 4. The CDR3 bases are TGTGCCAGCAGCTTGGCTAGCGGGGGGATGAAGACCCAGTACTTC. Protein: CASSLASGGMKTQYF.

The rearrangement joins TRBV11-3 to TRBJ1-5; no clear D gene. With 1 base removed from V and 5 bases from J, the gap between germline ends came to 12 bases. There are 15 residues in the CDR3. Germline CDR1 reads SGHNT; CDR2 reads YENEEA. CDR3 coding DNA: TGTGCCAGCAGCTTAGCGGGGATGCACCATCAGCCCCAGCATTTT. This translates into CASSLAGMHHQPQHF.

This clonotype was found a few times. In nucleotides, the CDR3 is TGTGCCAGCACCGGAATCGGAGCGGGGGAGTCCAATGAGCAGTTCTTC. Its translation: CASTGIGAGESNEQFF. The V gene is TRBV25-1, the J gene TRBJ2-1; 8 bases agree with TRBD2. Germline assignment: CDR1 MGHDK and CDR2 SYGVNS. The CDR3 has 16 residues. V lost 7 bases and J lost 6; bases outside the gene matches: 14.

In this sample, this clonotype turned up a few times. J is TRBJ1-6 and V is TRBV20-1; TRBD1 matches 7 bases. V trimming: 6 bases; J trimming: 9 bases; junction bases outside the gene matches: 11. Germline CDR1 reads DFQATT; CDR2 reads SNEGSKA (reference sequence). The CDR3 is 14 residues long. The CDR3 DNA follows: TGCAGTGCAGCAGGGGGACTTCTTACTTCACCCCTCCACTTT. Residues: CSAAGGLLTSPLHF.

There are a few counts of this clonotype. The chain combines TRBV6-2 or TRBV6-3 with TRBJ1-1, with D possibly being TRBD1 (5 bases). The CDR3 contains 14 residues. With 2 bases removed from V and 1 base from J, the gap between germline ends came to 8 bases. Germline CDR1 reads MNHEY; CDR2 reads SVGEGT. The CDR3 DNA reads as TGTGCCAGCAGTTACGGGGGGAAGAACACTGAAGCTTTCTTT. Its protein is CASSYGGKNTEAFF.

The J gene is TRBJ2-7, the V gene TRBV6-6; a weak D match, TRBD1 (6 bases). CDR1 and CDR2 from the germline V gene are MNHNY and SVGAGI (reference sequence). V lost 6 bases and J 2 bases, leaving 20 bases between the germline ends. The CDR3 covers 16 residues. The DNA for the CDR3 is TGTGCCAGCAGCGACAGAACAGGGCAGGGCCCCTACGAGCAGTACTTC. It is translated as CASSDRTGQGPYEQYF.